Listed here are 29 T cell receptor beta chains from one sample, sequenced in a study of blood T cells in healthy people across ages. Using a J-beta primer mix together with a sample-barcoded 5' primer, a second PCR was run for roughly 7 to 12 cycles. Each CDR3 protein is one row after TCRdb ran MiXCR on the 5' RACE reads. Of about 1,500,000 distinct CDR3 sequences detected, roughly 45% appear once; the ten largest clones hold less than 8%. The sequenced sample was blood. The source is a young woman in good health.

This clonotype was seen more than once but under ten times. V usage is TRBV9 and J usage is TRBJ2-3; D is unresolved. Between the trimmed V and J ends, which lost 3 bases and 6 bases, there was a span of 11 bases. This CDR3 is built from 13 residues. Germline V gene data show CDR1 as SGDLS and CDR2 as YYNGEE. CDR3 residues: CASSARVTDTQYF. The CDR3 DNA follows: TGTGCCAGCAGCGCCCGAGTAACCGATACGCAGTATTTT.

The chain carries TRBV20-1 and TRBJ2-3; TRBD2 aligns across 11 bases. CDR1 and CDR2 (germline): DFQATT, SNEGSKA (reference sequence). The length of the CDR3 is 19 residues. Losses at the gene ends were 5 bases for V and 2 bases for J; bases not matched to a gene: 18. In nucleotides, the CDR3 is TGCAGTGCTCCCTGGGGTAGCGGGAGGGCCCGTCTCCCCACAGATACGCAGTATTTT. The encoded protein is CSAPWGSGRARLPTDTQYF.

Remarks on this clonotype: The conserved phenylalanine or tryptophan normally closing the CDR3 is absent here, so this likely arose from a read error. The CDR3 DNA reads as TGTGCCAGCAGCCAAGAGTTCGTGTCCTCCTACGAGCAGTACCTC. Encoded protein: CASSQEFVSSYEQYL. The chain is built from TRBV4-2 and TRBJ2-7, with D uncertain. V gave up 0 bases and J gave up 0 bases, with 9 bases separating them. CDR3 length: 15 residues. Germline V gene data show CDR1 as LGHNA and CDR2 as YNFKEQ.

This sequence joins TRBV2 and TRBJ2-5, with 7 bases aligning to TRBD2. J gave up 3 bases and V 6 bases, and 7 bases lay outside the gene matches. CDR3 length equals 14 residues. Germline V lookup: CDR1 SNHLY, CDR2 FYNNEI. Here the CDR3 reads CASSAQLAEETQYF. For the CDR3, the DNA is TGTGCCAGCAGCGCCCAGCTAGCGGAAGAGACCCAGTACTTC.

This clonotype turned up a few times. The chain links TRBV20-1 to TRBJ2-3, with D unresolved. From germline, CDR1 is DFQATT and CDR2 SNEGSKA (reference sequence). Trimming removed 5 bases at V and 8 bases at J, with 11 bases between. There are 11 residues in the CDR3. CDR3: CSALDLGTQYF. The CDR3 DNA reads TGCAGTGCTCTAGACTTGGGTACGCAGTATTTT.

V usage is TRBV30 and J usage is TRBJ2-3, with 7 bases aligning to TRBD2. V was pared by 0 bases and J by 11 bases, with 2 bases of the junction left unmatched. Looked up from germline, CDR1 is GTSNPN and CDR2 is SVGIG (reference sequence). The CDR3 has 11 amino acids. CDR3 sequence (DNA): TGTGCCTGGAGTGTCCGGACTAGGCAGTATTTT. Amino acids: CAWSVRTRQYF.

The chain uses TRBV12-3 or TRBV12-4 and TRBJ2-7, with TRBD2 matching over 9 bases. The CDR3 runs to 11 residues. V lost 10 bases to trimming and J lost 6 bases; unmatched junction nucleotides: 4. CDR3 sequence (DNA): TGTGCCACCCTAGCGGGAATCGAGCAGTACTTC. Translating gives CATLAGIEQYF.

For this clonotype: One end of the junction fails to match germline, which may point to a read error. V is TRBV6-1 and J is TRBJ1-2; tentatively, D is TRBD1 (5 bases). The CDR3 sequence is 13 residues long. The germline V gene encodes CDR1 MNHNS and CDR2 SASEGT. The CDR3 DNA sequence: TGTGCCAGCAGAGGGACGGCGGACTATGACTACACCTTC. Residues: CASRGTADYDYTF.

This chain uses TRBV2 with TRBJ2-1, with D perhaps matching TRBD2 (5 bases). The ends were cut back, 6 bases at V and 10 bases at J, with 22 bases in the middle. There are 15 residues in the CDR3. Germline CDR1 is SNHLY and CDR2 is FYNNEI. DNA of the CDR3: TGTGCCAGCAGGGTAGTTGGCAGGACTTCCTACGAGCAGTTCTTC. This codes for CASRVVGRTSYEQFF.

The chain combines TRBV20-1 with TRBJ2-1; possible D gene TRBD1, 6 bases. The V end was cut by 0 bases, the J end by 1 base, with 10 bases between. Per germline, CDR1 DFQATT and CDR2 SNEGSKA (reference sequence). The CDR3 length is 15 residues. CDR3 protein: CSARDLRGSYNEQFF. For the CDR3, the DNA is TGCAGTGCTAGAGATTTAAGGGGGTCCTACAATGAGCAGTTCTTC.

This chain joins TRBV7-2 and TRBJ1-2; 7 nucleotides align to TRBD1. With 2 bases clipped from V and 0 bases from J, the junction kept 9 bases outside the gene matches. The CDR3 length is 17 residues. Germline lookup yields CDR1 SGHTA and CDR2 FQGNSA. DNA for the CDR3: TGTGCCAGCAGCTTAACAGGGGTCGAGGGTACTAACTATGGCTACACCTTC. Its translation is CASSLTGVEGTNYGYTF.

This clonotype was seen more than once but under ten times. The V and J genes are TRBV20-1 and TRBJ1-4; perhaps TRBD1 as D (6 bases). The germline V gene encodes CDR1 DFQATT and CDR2 SNEGSKA (reference sequence). The CDR3 is 15 amino acids. V lost 6 bases to trimming and J lost 4 bases, with 18 bases between them. CDR3 residues: CSAYDRRNSNEKLFF. Here the CDR3 DNA reads TGCAGTGCCTATGACAGGAGAAATAGTAATGAAAAACTGTTTTTT.

V gene TRBV12-3 or TRBV12-4 combines with J gene TRBJ1-2; D unresolved. Trimming pared 8 bases from V and 0 bases from J, leaving 16 bases between. The CDR3 length is 15 residues. CDR3 amino acids: CASAGGAGPNYGYTF. As DNA, the CDR3 is TGTGCCAGCGCCGGCGGAGCAGGCCCTAACTATGGCTACACCTTC.

This clonotype was detected once. One end of the junction varies from germline; a read error may be responsible. The chain carries TRBV5-1 and TRBJ2-7, with 12 nucleotides matching TRBD2. The germline V gene has CDR1 SGHRS and CDR2 YFSETQ. This CDR3 has 15 residues. The CDR3 nucleotides read TGCGCCTGCAGTTCTCTAGCGGGGGGGCCAAGCGAGCAGTACTTC. Its protein product is CACSSLAGGPSEQYF.

This chain links TRBV6-6 with TRBJ2-5, with D possibly matching TRBD1 (5 bases). CDR3 length: 11 amino acids. Trimming took 10 bases from V and 5 from J, leaving 11 bases between them. CDR1 and CDR2 from the germline V gene are MNHNY and SVGAGI (reference sequence). CDR3 protein: CAIRAAETQYF. Written as DNA, the CDR3 is TGTGCCATCAGGGCGGCGGAGACCCAGTACTTC.

Remarks on this clonotype: Relative to the germline gene, one junction end is altered; a read error may explain this. The rearrangement joins TRBV10-3 to TRBJ2-7; D may correspond to TRBD1 or TRBD2 (5 bases each). The germline V gene has CDR1 ENHRY and CDR2 SYGVKD. This CDR3 comprises 15 residues. CDR3 bases: TGTGCCATCGGTGAGGGTGGGGGAAACACCTACGAGCAGTACTTC. Protein product: CAIGEGGGNTYEQYF.

On this clonotype: A read error likely explains this, since a far larger clone differs by one base. This chain joins TRBV5-1 and TRBJ1-1; no firm D call. This CDR3 contains 12 residues. Per the germline V gene, CDR1 is SGHRS and CDR2 is YFSETQ. Trimming stripped 0 bases from V and 6 bases from J, with 6 bases between. The CDR3 region has the DNA TGCGCCAGCAGCTTGGAAAACGCTGAAGCTTTCTTT. This encodes CASSLENAEAFF.

This rearrangement joins TRBV12-3 or TRBV12-4 to TRBJ2-4, with 8 bases lining up with TRBD1. The J call may be incorrect, as the DNA end agrees better with TRBJ2-7. The CDR3 runs to 14 residues. The CDR3 nucleotides read TGTGCCAGCAGTTCACAGGGGGTCGCCTACGAGCAGTACTTC. Translated, it gives CASSSQGVAYEQYF.

This clonotype has just a few counts. This chain connects TRBV7-3 to TRBJ2-5; no firm D call. This CDR3 spans 13 amino acids. Germline lookup yields CDR1 SGHTA and CDR2 FQGTGA. V dropped 1 base and J dropped 5 bases, with 8 bases sitting between them. The CDR3 DNA reads as TGTGCCAGCAGCTTAAGTATGCGCGAGACCCAGTACTTC. This translates into CASSLSMRETQYF.

The chain employs TRBV20-1 and TRBJ2-1; 14 bases line up with TRBD2. Losses at the gene ends were 6 bases for V and 1 base for J; bases not matched to a gene: 8. CDR1 is DFQATT and CDR2 is SNEGSKA in the germline V gene (reference sequence). This CDR3 comprises 17 residues. In DNA form, the CDR3 reads TGCAGTGCCAGGACTAGCGGGGGGCCATGGTCCTACAATGAGCAGTTCTTC. Amino acids: CSARTSGGPWSYNEQFF.

The CDR3 region has the DNA TGCAGCGCCCGGGACGGGACCCCCAATGAGCAGTTCTTC. It encodes CSARDGTPNEQFF. V is TRBV29-1 and J is TRBJ2-1, with D perhaps matching TRBD1 or TRBD2 (5 bases each). V was pared by 7 bases and J by 6 bases, with 16 bases between. The CDR3 runs to 13 residues. Germline V lookup: CDR1 SQVTM, CDR2 ANQGSEA.

This clonotype was observed a handful of times. The rearrangement links TRBV27 to TRBJ1-5; D ambiguous. The CDR3 extends over 16 amino acids. The germline V gene encodes CDR1 MNHEY and CDR2 SMNVEV (reference sequence). Trimming removed 5 bases from V and 4 bases from J, with 18 bases in between. Written as DNA, the CDR3 is TGTGCCAGCAGTATCAATTCGCCGGGAGGGAATCAGCCCCAGCATTTT. Its translation: CASSINSPGGNQPQHF.

The chain combines TRBV7-4 with TRBJ2-7, with D possibly TRBD2 on 7 matching bases. CDR3 length: 18 residues. Trimming removed 6 bases from V and 4 bases from J, with 28 bases in between. CDR1 and CDR2 from the germline V gene are SGHVT and SQSDAQ. The CDR3 bases are TGTGCCAGCAGTATATTTCGAGGGGGGAGGGCCCTCGTTTACGAGCAGTACTTC. It is translated as CASSIFRGGRALVYEQYF.

This chain links TRBV12-3 or TRBV12-4 with TRBJ2-3; D perhaps matches TRBD2 (7 bases). CDR3 length: 18 residues. With 8 bases removed from V and 1 base from J, the gap between germline ends came to 25 bases. The CDR3 bases are TGTGCCAGCTTTCCCTTAGGGGGGGGCAAATGGGGCACAGATACGCAGTATTTT. Its translation is CASFPLGGGKWGTDTQYF.

The V gene is TRBV3-1, the J gene TRBJ1-2; 9 bases agree with TRBD1. The germline V gene has CDR1 LGHDT and CDR2 YNNKEL (reference sequence). The ends lost 3 bases at V and 8 bases at J; junction bases unmatched: 10. This CDR3 spans 15 amino acids. The CDR3 coding sequence is TGTGCCAGCAGCCAGGTTACCGGGACAGGGACAGGCTACACCTTC. Translation: CASSQVTGTGTGYTF.

This clonotype has a handful of counts. The V call is TRBV6-1, the J call TRBJ2-3; 8 positions match TRBD1. The V and J ends lost 7 bases and 2 bases, in that order; junction bases with no gene match: 8. Germline CDR1 MNHNS, CDR2 SASEGT. This CDR3 is 15 amino acids long. The CDR3 region is CASNSRGLITDTQYF. The CDR3 nucleotides are TGTGCCAGCAATTCCAGGGGGCTGATCACAGATACGCAGTATTTT.

The table lists this clonotype with a few counts. This rearrangement joins TRBV28 to TRBJ1-5; a weak D match, TRBD1 (5 bases). CDR1 is MDHEN, CDR2 SYDVKM, per germline. The CDR3 totals 14 residues. The germline V and J ends were trimmed by 10 bases and 6 bases, with 19 bases remaining between them. The CDR3 protein is CAIHSGSLGQPQHF. CDR3 in DNA: TGTGCCATCCACTCAGGGTCCCTCGGTCAGCCCCAGCATTTT.

The rearrangement joins TRBV20-1 to TRBJ2-2, with TRBD2 matching over 7 bases. Trimming took 1 base from V and 7 from J; bases not matched to a gene: 9. Germline-derived CDR1 and CDR2 are DFQATT and SNEGSKA (reference sequence). This CDR3 region has 15 residues. DNA for the CDR3: TGCAGTGCTAGAGCTAGCGGCATAACAGACGGGGAGCTGTTTTTT. Encoded protein: CSARASGITDGELFF.

The V and J genes are TRBV20-1 and TRBJ2-4; D remains unclear. In germline, CDR1 is DFQATT, CDR2 SNEGSKA (reference sequence). The CDR3 length is 12 residues. V lost 1 base and J lost 13, with 14 bases in between. The CDR3 loop reads CSARAPLMEQYF. Here the CDR3 DNA reads TGCAGTGCTAGAGCCCCTCTAATGGAGCAGTACTTC.